The text below deals with one T cell receptor beta chain. Its antigen is still unknown. These data originate in a study of cytomegalovirus exposure and HLA in healthy donors. Whole-study results and caveats: Researchers counted around 180 TCR beta chains as cytomegalovirus-associated.

Trimming took off 4 bases at V and 7 bases at J, with 10 bases between the two ends. The germline V gene encodes CDR1 SSHAT and CDR2 FNYEAQ (reference sequence). The CDR3 covers 13 residues. Healthy bone marrow donors made up the donors. Use of 60 Vbeta and 13 Jbeta primers characterized the PCR. TCRdb keeps only in-frame clones here, not all; method: immunoSEQ multiplex PCR. Counted here are some 120,000 clones, around 73% occurring once; the ten biggest clones make up approximately 10%. The sequencing sample was made of PBMCs. The source is a man younger than 40 in good health and CMV-seropositive. The V call is TRBV7-7, the J call TRBJ2-2, with D maybe TRBD2 (6 bases). The CDR3 spells CASSSLAIGELFF. The DNA of the CDR3 is TGTGCCAGCAGCTCTCTAGCGATCGGGGAGCTGTTTTTT.